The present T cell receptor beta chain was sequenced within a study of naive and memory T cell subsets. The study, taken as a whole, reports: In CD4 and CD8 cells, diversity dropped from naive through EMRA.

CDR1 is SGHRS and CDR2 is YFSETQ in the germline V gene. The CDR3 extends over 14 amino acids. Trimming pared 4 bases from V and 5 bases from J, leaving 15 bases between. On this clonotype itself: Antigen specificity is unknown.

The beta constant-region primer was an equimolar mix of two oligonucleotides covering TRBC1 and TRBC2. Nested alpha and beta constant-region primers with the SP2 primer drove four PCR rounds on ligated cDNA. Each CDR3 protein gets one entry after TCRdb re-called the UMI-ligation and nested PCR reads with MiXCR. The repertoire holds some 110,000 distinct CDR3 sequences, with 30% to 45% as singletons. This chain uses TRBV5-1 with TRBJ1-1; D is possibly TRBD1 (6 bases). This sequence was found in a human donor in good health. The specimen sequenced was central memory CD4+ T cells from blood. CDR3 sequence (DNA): TGCGCCAGCAGCCAACAGGGCATGGATACTGAAGCTTTCTTT. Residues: CASSQQGMDTEAFF.